These 25 T cell receptor beta chains were sequenced from one sample in a study of blood T cell repertoires in COVID-19. Clones were sequenced by immunoSEQ multiplex PCR, and TCRdb holds only the in-frame ones, with some missing. The table lists about 320,000 clones, approximately 88% of them singletons. The sample comprised PBMCs or T cells enriched from blood (not recorded which). The receptors were sampled from a man aged 25-45 years who had recovered from COVID-19.

This clone is a singleton in its sample. The chain is built from TRBV10-2 and TRBJ2-1; TRBD2 is a possible D gene (5 bases). CDR3 length: 11 residues. CDR1 is WSHSY, CDR2 SAAADI, per germline. Trimming left V 7 bases short and J 13 bases short, with 14 bases between. This CDR3 is CASKSGAIQFF. The CDR3 DNA reads TGCGCCAGCAAAAGCGGCGCTATTCAGTTCTTC.

The chain is built from TRBV5-1 and TRBJ2-3; D possibly corresponds to TRBD2 (6 bases). There are 16 residues in the CDR3. V shed 4 bases and J shed 2 bases, with 17 bases lying between them. Germline CDR1 is SGHRS and CDR2 is YFSETQ. The CDR3 sequence is CASSPAGPGVTDTQYF. The CDR3 DNA sequence: TGCGCCAGCAGCCCCGCCGGACCGGGGGTCACAGATACGCAGTATTTT. The whole variable domain, filled in from reference TRBV5-1 and TRBJ2-3, reads KAGVTQTPRYLIKTRGQQVTLSCSPISGHRSVSWYQQTPGQGLQFLFEYFSETQRNKGNFPGRFSGRQFSNSRSEMNVSTLELGDSALYLCASSPAGPGVTDTQYFGPGTRLTVL.

This sequence joins TRBV19 and TRBJ1-5; 7 nucleotides match TRBD1. This CDR3 is 15 amino acids long. Germline V gene lookup returns CDR1 LNHDA and CDR2 SQIVND (reference sequence). J was trimmed by 4 bases and V by 2 bases; bases with no gene match: 5. The CDR3 reads CASSIKGTVNQPQHF. CDR3 nucleotide sequence: TGTGCCAGTAGTATAAAGGGGACAGTGAATCAGCCCCAGCATTTT. The whole variable domain, remainder taken from reference TRBV19 and TRBJ1-5, is DGGITQSPKYLFRKEGQNVTLSCEQNLNHDAMYWYRQDPGQGLRLIYYSQIVNDFQKGDIAEGYSVSREKKESFPLTVTSAQKNPTAFYLCASSIKGTVNQPQHFGDGTRLSIL.

The chain recombines TRBV28 with TRBJ1-4; D uncertain. Germline values: CDR1 MDHEN, CDR2 SYDVKM. Deletions cut 2 bases from V and 0 bases from J, with 7 bases between. The length of the CDR3 is 15 residues. The CDR3 region is CASSLITATNEKLFF. DNA for the CDR3: TGTGCCAGCAGTTTAATAACAGCAACTAATGAAAAACTGTTTTTT.

The V call is TRBV30, the J call TRBJ2-7, with D tentatively TRBD1 or TRBD2 (5 bases each). Trimming stripped 8 bases from V and 2 bases from J, with 16 bases between. The CDR3 consists of 13 residues. Germline assignment: CDR1 GTSNPN and CDR2 SVGIG (reference sequence). The CDR3 nucleotides are TGTGCCGGGACCGGCGGCAATGCCTACGAGCAGTACTTC. Its translation is CAGTGGNAYEQYF.

V gene TRBV5-1 combines with J gene TRBJ2-7; tentative D call: TRBD1 (6 bases). The V end lost 4 bases, the J end lost 2 bases, and 13 bases lay between the germline ends. The CDR3 loop spans 14 amino acids. Germline V lookup: CDR1 SGHRS, CDR2 YFSETQ. This CDR3 is CASSHRDITYEQYF. DNA for the CDR3: TGCGCCAGCAGCCACCGGGACATAACCTACGAGCAGTACTTC.

The V call is TRBV30, the J call TRBJ1-4, with D possibly TRBD1 on 6 matching bases. Trimming removed 3 bases from V and 8 bases from J, with 13 bases in between. The CDR3 length is 13 residues. Germline V lookup: CDR1 GTSNPN, CDR2 SVGIG (reference sequence). This chain's CDR3 is CAWSTGFGEKLFF. CDR3 coding DNA: TGTGCCTGGAGCACAGGGTTCGGGGAAAAACTGTTTTTT.

About this clone itself: The junction does not match germline at one end; this may be a read error. The rearrangement uses TRBV3-1 (or the pseudogene TRBV3-2) and TRBJ2-3, with D maybe TRBD1 (5 bases). This CDR3 region has 16 residues. CDR1 and CDR2 (germline): LGHDT, YNNKEL (reference sequence). CDR3 nucleotide sequence: TGTGCCAGCAGCCCCGGCCTTGGGGCGAGCAAAGATACGCAGTATTTT. Its translation: CASSPGLGASKDTQYF.

The chain employs TRBV9 and TRBJ2-1; 8 nucleotides line up with TRBD2. CDR3 length: 12 residues. With V trimmed by 4 bases and J by 7 bases, 1 base remained unmatched. From germline, CDR1 is SGDLS and CDR2 YYNGEE. CDR3 nucleotides: TGTGCCAGCAGCCCGGGGGGGAATGAGCAGTTCTTC. Protein product: CASSPGGNEQFF.

This chain connects TRBV3-1 (or the pseudogene TRBV3-2) to TRBJ2-3; D remains unclear. Between the trimmed V and J ends, which lost 4 bases and 2 bases, there was a span of 4 bases. The length of the CDR3 is 12 residues. CDR1 and CDR2 (germline): LGHDT, YNNKEL (reference sequence). This chain's CDR3 is CASSLHTDTQYF. CDR3 DNA sequence: TGTGCCAGCAGCCTCCACACAGATACGCAGTATTTT.

The CDR3 loop is CASSLGFSSGSYNEQFF. The CDR3 DNA reads TGCGCCAGCAGCTTGGGGTTCTCGTCCGGCTCCTACAATGAGCAGTTCTTC. This chain joins TRBV5-1 and TRBJ2-1, with D uncertain. Trimming took 0 bases from V and 0 from J, leaving 13 bases between them. The CDR3 is 17 amino acids. CDR1 and CDR2 (germline): SGHRS, YFSETQ.

This rearrangement joins TRBV18 to TRBJ1-2; 11 bases match TRBD1. The CDR3 has 16 residues. V lost 3 bases and J lost 7; bases outside the gene matches: 10. Looked up from germline, CDR1 is KGHSH and CDR2 is LQKENI. DNA for the CDR3: TGTGCCAGCTCACCTTTACCGGGACAGGGGGTTGGTGGCTACACCTTC. It encodes CASSPLPGQGVGGYTF.

The chain employs TRBV18 and TRBJ1-6; 7 bases are a match to TRBD1. This CDR3 has 17 residues. Trimming removed 6 bases from V and 7 bases from J; junction bases left unmatched: 15. The germline V gene has CDR1 KGHSH and CDR2 LQKENI. The CDR3 coding sequence is TGTGCCAGCTCCCCAAATTGGGCAGCAGGGGGGAATTCACCCCTCCACTTT. Protein sequence: CASSPNWAAGGNSPLHF.

The chain couples TRBV11-2 to TRBJ2-2; the match to TRBD2 covers 13 bases. The V gene's germline CDR1 is SGHAT and CDR2 FQNNGV. The J segment lost 7 bases and the V segment lost 4 bases, leaving 12 bases of the junction unmatched. The CDR3 is 18 amino acids. CDR3 sequence: CASSSGLAGDPSSGELFF. The CDR3 DNA reads TGTGCCAGCAGCTCCGGACTAGCGGGGGACCCTTCGAGCGGGGAGCTGTTTTTT.

The chain couples TRBV6-5 to TRBJ1-1, with 7 bases aligning to TRBD1. Germline V gene lookup returns CDR1 MNHEY and CDR2 SVGAGI. J gave up 5 bases and V 2 bases, and 8 bases lay outside the gene matches. This CDR3 comprises 15 residues. The CDR3 DNA reads as TGTGCCAGCAGTTACAGAGAGGGGGCGGGAACTGAAGCTTTCTTT. Residues: CASSYREGAGTEAFF.

The chain is built from TRBV15 and TRBJ2-7; TRBD2 might be the D (5 bases). The V gene's germline CDR1 is LNHNV and CDR2 YYDKDF (reference sequence). V was cut by 6 bases and J by 4 bases, with 19 bases left in between. This CDR3 spans 15 amino acids. CDR3 loop: CATSEQSGGWYEQYF. CDR3 nucleotides: TGTGCCACCAGTGAGCAGTCAGGAGGCTGGTACGAGCAGTACTTC.

The V gene is TRBV5-5, the J gene TRBJ2-7; 7 bases match TRBD1. CDR1 is SGHKS and CDR2 is YYEKEE in the germline V gene (reference sequence). This CDR3 has 15 amino acids. V dropped 0 bases and J dropped 2; count of bases not matched to a gene: 5. The CDR3 reads CASSLAPQGAYEQYF. CDR3 in DNA: TGTGCCAGCAGCTTGGCCCCCCAGGGGGCCTACGAGCAGTACTTC.

V gene TRBV30 combines with J gene TRBJ2-3; 7 nucleotides align to TRBD2. Germline V lookup: CDR1 GTSNPN, CDR2 SVGIG (reference sequence). Trimming at V came to 0 bases and at J to 5 bases, leaving 11 bases not matched to a gene. The CDR3 extends over 16 amino acids. The CDR3: CAWSVLRGGIRDTQYF. The CDR3 DNA follows: TGTGCCTGGAGTGTACTCCGCGGGGGTATCCGAGATACGCAGTATTTT.

This clone was detected only once. The chain is built from TRBV19 and TRBJ2-1; D unresolved. The V end lost 8 bases, the J end lost 0 bases, and 8 bases lay between the germline ends. This CDR3 is 13 amino acids long. Germline lookup yields CDR1 LNHDA and CDR2 SQIVND (reference sequence). The CDR3, as DNA: TGTGCCAGTTCAACGAGCTCCTACAATGAGCAGTTCTTC. Amino acid sequence: CASSTSSYNEQFF. The variable domain in full, completed from reference TRBV19 and TRBJ2-1, reads DGGITQSPKYLFRKEGQNVTLSCEQNLNHDAMYWYRQDPGQGLRLIYYSQIVNDFQKGDIAEGYSVSREKKESFPLTVTSAQKNPTAFYLCASSTSSYNEQFFGPGTRLTVL.

This clone was observed a handful of times. This chain uses TRBV6-5 with TRBJ2-7, with TRBD1 as a possible D gene (5 bases). Per the germline V gene, CDR1 is MNHEY and CDR2 is SVGAGI. This CDR3 is 15 amino acids long. V was clipped by 7 bases and J by 6 bases, with 22 bases between them. DNA of the CDR3: TGTGCCAGCACCCCCCCTTGGGCAGGGAATGGCGAGCAGTACTTC. It codes for CASTPPWAGNGEQYF.

This clone was counted a single time. The chain links TRBV19 to TRBJ2-6; 7 bases are a match to TRBD1. Germline V lookup: CDR1 LNHDA, CDR2 SQIVND (reference sequence). The ends lost 4 bases at V and 2 bases at J; junction bases unmatched: 2. There are 15 residues in the CDR3. The CDR3 coding sequence is TGTGCCAGTAGTAAGGGGGCTCCTGGGGCCAACGTCCTGACTTTC. It is translated as CASSKGAPGANVLTF.

The sample holds a few counts of this clone. The chain recombines TRBV7-9 with TRBJ1-1; no firm D call. Trimming removed 5 bases at V and 5 bases at J, with 9 bases between. The CDR3 sequence is 12 residues long. The germline CDR1 and CDR2 sequences are SEHNR and FQNEAQ (reference sequence). As DNA, the CDR3 is TGTGCCAGCAGCCGATATCAGACTGAAGCTTTCTTT. This sequence encodes CASSRYQTEAFF. Looking up the rest from reference TRBV7-9 and TRBJ1-1 gives the full variable domain: DTGVSQNPRHKITKRGQNVTFRCDPISEHNRLYWYRQTLGQGPEFLTYFQNEAQLEKSRLLSDRFSAERPKGSFSTLEIQRTEQGDSAMYLCASSRYQTEAFFGQGTRLTVV.

The chain has TRBV7-9 and TRBJ2-7; D is undetermined. The germline V gene encodes CDR1 SEHNR and CDR2 FQNEAQ (reference sequence). The CDR3 totals 11 residues. Trimming left V 1 base short and J 6 bases short, with 4 bases between. In DNA, the CDR3 is TGTGCCAGCAGCTTAGTCCGCGAGCAGTACTTC. Protein product: CASSLVREQYF.

The chain joins TRBV6-5 to TRBJ2-2, with 7 bases fitting TRBD1. With 8 bases clipped from V and 9 bases from J, the junction kept 9 bases outside the gene matches. This CDR3 is built from 13 residues. Looked up from germline, CDR1 is MNHEY and CDR2 is SVGAGI. The CDR3: CASRLLGGRELFF. CDR3 DNA sequence: TGTGCCAGCCGTCTTCTAGGGGGCCGGGAGCTGTTTTTT.

The CDR3 coding sequence is TGTGCCTGGACTAGGTCAGATACGCAGTATTTT. This codes for CAWTRSDTQYF. The chain recombines TRBV30 with TRBJ2-3; the D is unclear. CDR1 is GTSNPN, CDR2 SVGIG, per germline (reference sequence). V was clipped by 4 bases and J by 4 bases, with 6 bases between them. The CDR3 is 11 residues long.